This TCR beta chain originates from a study of radiotherapy plus CTLA-4 blockade in lung cancer. Broader study findings: Among reported predictors of response, early blood T cell clone dynamics with interferon-beta performed best.

Trimming pared 0 bases from V and 2 bases from J, leaving 10 bases between. The CDR3 is 16 residues long. Germline CDR1 reads MGHRA; CDR2 reads YSYEKL. As to this clone: What it binds is unknown.

The method was immunoSEQ multiplex PCR; TCRdb's version includes in-frame clones alone and lacks a portion of them. The table records roughly 30,000 clones, about 77% of them present only once. The specimen comprised peripheral blood, sampled from a patient treated with radiotherapy plus ipilimumab. The rearrangement links TRBV4-1 to TRBJ2-2; the D gene is possibly TRBD1 (6 bases). The receptor comes from a human donor with non-small cell lung cancer that progressed on radiotherapy plus ipilimumab. The CDR3 sequence: CASSQERTVNTGELFF. The CDR3 coding sequence is TGCGCCAGCAGCCAAGAAAGGACAGTTAACACCGGGGAGCTGTTTTTT.